The present T cell receptor (beta chain) was sequenced within a study of human T cells and chemical hapten exposure. Study-wide background: Alopecia areata, totalis and universalis patients, mostly female, were included. Broader study findings: TCRs at high frequency, those above 1 in 1000, did not change with DPC sensitization.

The CDR3 is 13 amino acids. V was clipped by 6 bases and J by 1 base, with 13 bases between them. CDR1 is SQVTM, CDR2 ANQGSEA, per germline. This clonotype was seen a handful of times. The antigen is undetermined. The time point was: patch test 1, 2 weeks after DPC sensitization. The treatment: therapeutic diphenylcyclopropenone sensitization with weekly scalp DPC. TCRdb used MiXCR to reprocess the RACE reads, holding one entry per CDR3 protein. The table has 370,000 or so distinct CDR3 sequences, approximately 4.4% seen once; the top ten hold under 3%. The sequencing here drew on whole blood, taken in connection with sensitization to the hapten diphenylcyclopropenone (DPC). The rearrangement links TRBV29-1 to TRBJ2-7, with D possibly being TRBD1 (5 bases). The TCR was taken from a woman in her 50s with alopecia areata. Some clones in this sample may be carry-over from other donors' samples. The DNA of the CDR3 is TGCAGCGTCCAAAAAGGGGTGTCCTACGAGCAGTACTTC. Translated: CSVQKGVSYEQYF.